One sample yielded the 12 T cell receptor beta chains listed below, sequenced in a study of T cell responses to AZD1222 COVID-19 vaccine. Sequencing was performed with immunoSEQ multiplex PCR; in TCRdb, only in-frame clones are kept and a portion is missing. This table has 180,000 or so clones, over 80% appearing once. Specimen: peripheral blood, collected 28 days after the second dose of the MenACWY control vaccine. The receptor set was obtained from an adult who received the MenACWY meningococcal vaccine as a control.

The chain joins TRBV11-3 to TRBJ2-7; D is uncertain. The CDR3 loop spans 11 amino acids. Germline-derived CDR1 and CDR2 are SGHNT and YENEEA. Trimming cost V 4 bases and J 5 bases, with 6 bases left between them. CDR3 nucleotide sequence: TGTGCCAGCAGCTCTGGGAACGAGCAGTACTTC. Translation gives CASSSGNEQYF.

CDR3 nucleotide sequence: TGTGCCAGTAAACAAAAGCGGGGGAAGGATCAGCCCCAGCATTTT. It translates to CASKQKRGKDQPQHF. V and J are TRBV19 and TRBJ1-5, with a weak D call TRBD1 (5 bases). The CDR3 runs 15 residues. Germline CDR1 is LNHDA and CDR2 is SQIVND (reference sequence). V was cut by 7 bases and J by 5 bases, with 18 bases left in between.

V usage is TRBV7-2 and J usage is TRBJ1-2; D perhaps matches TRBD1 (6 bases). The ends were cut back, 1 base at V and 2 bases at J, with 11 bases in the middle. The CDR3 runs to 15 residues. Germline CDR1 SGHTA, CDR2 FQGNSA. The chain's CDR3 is CASSLGGGVNYGYTF. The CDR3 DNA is TGTGCCAGCAGCTTAGGGGGGGGCGTCAACTATGGCTACACCTTC.

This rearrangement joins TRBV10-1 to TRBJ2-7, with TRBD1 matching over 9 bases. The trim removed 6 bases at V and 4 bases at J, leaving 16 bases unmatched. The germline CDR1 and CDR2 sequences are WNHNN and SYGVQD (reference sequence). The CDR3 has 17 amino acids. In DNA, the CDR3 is TGCGCCAGCAGGCCCCACACCAGGCGGGACAGGGCGTACGAGCAGTACTTC. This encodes CASRPHTRRDRAYEQYF.

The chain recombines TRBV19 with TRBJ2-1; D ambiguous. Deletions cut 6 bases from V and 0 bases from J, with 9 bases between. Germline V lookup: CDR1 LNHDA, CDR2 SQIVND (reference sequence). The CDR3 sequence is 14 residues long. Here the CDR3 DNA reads TGTGCCAGTAGGAGCGAGAGCTCCTACAATGAGCAGTTCTTC. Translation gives CASRSESSYNEQFF.

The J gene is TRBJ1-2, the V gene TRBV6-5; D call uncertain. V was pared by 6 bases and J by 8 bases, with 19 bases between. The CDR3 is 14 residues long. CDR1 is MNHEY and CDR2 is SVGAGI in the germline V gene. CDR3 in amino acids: CASSPGEIAGGYTF. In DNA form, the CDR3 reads TGTGCCAGCAGCCCCGGAGAAATTGCGGGGGGCTACACCTTC.

The CDR3 spells CASSIERGRNTEAFF. CDR3 sequence (DNA): TGTGCCAGTAGTATCGAGCGGGGGCGGAACACTGAAGCTTTCTTT. The chain combines TRBV19 with TRBJ1-1, with D tentatively TRBD1 (6 bases). Between the trimmed V and J ends, which lost 3 bases and 1 base, there was a span of 12 bases. The CDR3 runs 15 residues. The germline gives CDR1 LNHDA, CDR2 SQIVND (reference sequence).

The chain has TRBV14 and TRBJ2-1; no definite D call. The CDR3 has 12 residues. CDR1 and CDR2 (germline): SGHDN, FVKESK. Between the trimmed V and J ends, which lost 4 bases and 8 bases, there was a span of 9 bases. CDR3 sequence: CASSPQPYEQFF. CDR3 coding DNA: TGTGCCAGCAGCCCCCAGCCGTATGAGCAGTTCTTC. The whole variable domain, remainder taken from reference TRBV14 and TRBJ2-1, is EAGVTQFPSHSVIEKGQTVTLRCDPISGHDNLYWYRRVMGKEIKFLLHFVKESKQDESGMPNNRFLAERTGGTYSTLKVQPAELEDSGVYFCASSPQPYEQFFGPGTRLTVL.

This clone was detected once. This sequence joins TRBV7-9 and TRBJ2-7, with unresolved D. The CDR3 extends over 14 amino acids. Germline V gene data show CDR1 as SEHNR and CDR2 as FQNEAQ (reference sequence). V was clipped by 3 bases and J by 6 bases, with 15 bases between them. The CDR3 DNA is TGTGCCAGCAGCTTTTCCCTAACGCCGGGCGAGCAGTACTTC. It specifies CASSFSLTPGEQYF.

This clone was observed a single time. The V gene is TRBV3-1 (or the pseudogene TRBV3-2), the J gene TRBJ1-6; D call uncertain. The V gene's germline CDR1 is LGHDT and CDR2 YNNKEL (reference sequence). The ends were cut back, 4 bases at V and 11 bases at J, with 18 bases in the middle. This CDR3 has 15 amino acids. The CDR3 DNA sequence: TGTGCCAGCAGCCCCGAGGGTGCTAGCCGGGCACCCCTCCACTTT. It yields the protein CASSPEGASRAPLHF.

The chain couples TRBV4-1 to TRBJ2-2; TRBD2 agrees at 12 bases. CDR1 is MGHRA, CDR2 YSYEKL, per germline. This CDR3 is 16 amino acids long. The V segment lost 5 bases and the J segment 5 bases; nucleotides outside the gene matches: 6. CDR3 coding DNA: TGCGCCAGCAGCTCTGGACTAGCGGGGCTAACCGGGGAGCTGTTTTTT. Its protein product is CASSSGLAGLTGELFF.

The CDR3 bases are TGTGCCAGTAGTATAGTGAACGGATTCAATCAGCCCCAGCATTTT. Its protein is CASSIVNGFNQPQHF. The chain recombines TRBV19 with TRBJ1-5; D gene uncertain. Trimming took off 1 base at V and 3 bases at J, with 10 bases between the two ends. From germline, CDR1 is LNHDA and CDR2 SQIVND (reference sequence). This CDR3 contains 15 residues. Together with reference TRBV19 and TRBJ1-5, the CDR3 gives the full variable domain: DGGITQSPKYLFRKEGQNVTLSCEQNLNHDAMYWYRQDPGQGLRLIYYSQIVNDFQKGDIAEGYSVSREKKESFPLTVTSAQKNPTAFYLCASSIVNGFNQPQHFGDGTRLSIL.